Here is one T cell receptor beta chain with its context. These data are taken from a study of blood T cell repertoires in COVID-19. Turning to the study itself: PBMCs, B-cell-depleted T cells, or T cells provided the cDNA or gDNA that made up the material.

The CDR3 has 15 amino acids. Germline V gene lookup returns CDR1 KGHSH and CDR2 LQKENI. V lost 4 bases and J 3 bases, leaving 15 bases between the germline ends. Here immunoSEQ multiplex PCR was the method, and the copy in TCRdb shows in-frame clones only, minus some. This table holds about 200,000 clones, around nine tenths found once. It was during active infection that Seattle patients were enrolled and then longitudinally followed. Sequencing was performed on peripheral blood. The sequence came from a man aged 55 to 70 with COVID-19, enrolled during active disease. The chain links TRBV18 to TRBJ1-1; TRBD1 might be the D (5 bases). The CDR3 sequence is CASSLLQEIHTEAFF. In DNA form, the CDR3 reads TGTGCCAGCTCACTATTACAGGAAATTCACACTGAAGCTTTCTTT.